These T cell receptor beta chains were read from a single sample in a study of blood T cell repertoires in COVID-19. Generated by immunoSEQ multiplex PCR, the TCRdb table keeps only in-frame clones and is missing some. The profile shows approximately 250,000 clones, about 80% of them singletons. Sequenced input: peripheral blood. These receptors were obtained from a human donor in a cohort sampled during active COVID-19. CDR3s include the opening cysteine and the closing phenylalanine or tryptophan. D genes are given only for firm matches. Size is omitted from some rows. Given values are once, few, many or a class for expanded clones.

d_gene,j_gene,abundance,v_gene,CDR3nt,CDR3aa
TRBD2,TRBJ2-1,NA,TRBV7-2,TGTGCCAGCAGCCCCCCGGGACTAGTTAATGAGCAGTTCTTC,CASSPPGLVNEQFF
TRBD2,TRBJ2-7,NA,TRBV10-3,TGTGCCATCAAGGAGGGACTAGCGGGACCCTACGAGCAGTACTTC,CAIKEGLAGPYEQYF
TRBD1,TRBJ1-2,NA,TRBV2,TGTGCCAGCAGTGGGACAGGCACTAACTATGGCTACACCTTC,CASSGTGTNYGYTF
NA,TRBJ1-6,NA,TRBV6-1,TGTGCCAGCAGTGACCTCAGGGTACCAAATTCACCCCTCCACTTT,CASSDLRVPNSPLHF
NA,TRBJ2-3,NA,TRBV7-2,TGTGCCAGCAGCTCCAGGGTCAGCACAGATACGCAGTATTTT,CASSSRVSTDTQYF
NA,TRBJ2-1,NA,TRBV7-6,TGTGCCAGCGGGCCCTTGGGGCGCAATGAGCAGTTCTTC,CASGPLGRNEQFF
NA,TRBJ1-5,NA,TRBV6-6,TGTGCCAGCAGCGCGGACAGAAGCAATCAGCCCCAGCATTTT,CASSADRSNQPQHF
TRBD1,TRBJ1-1,NA,TRBV13,TGTGCCAGCAGCTTAACAGGGGTGAACACTGAAGCTTTCTTT,CASSLTGVNTEAFF
NA,TRBJ1-2,NA,TRBV27,TGTGCCAGCACCCGGATGGGCCGAGGGCCTAACGGTGGCTATGGCTACACCTTC,CASTRMGRGPNGGYGYTF
TRBD1,TRBJ2-7,NA,TRBV7-9,TGTGCCAGCAGCTTCGACAGGGGGCAGGACGAGCAGTACTTC,CASSFDRGQDEQYF
NA,TRBJ1-1,NA,TRBV7-2,TGTGCCAGCAGCTTAGACAGGCTGGGGGCTTTCTTT,CASSLDRLGAFF
TRBD1,TRBJ2-7,NA,TRBV11-2,TGTGCCAGCAGCTCTTCCGACAGGGGAAGCTACGAGCAGTACTTC,CASSSSDRGSYEQYF
NA,TRBJ1-5,once,TRBV21-1,TGTGCCAGCAGCATTAGGGACAGGGACAATCAGCCCCAGCATTTT,CASSIRDRDNQPQHF
NA,TRBJ1-5,many,TRBV19,TGTGCCAGTAGTCCTTTAGATCAGCCCCAGCATTTT,CASSPLDQPQHF
TRBD1,TRBJ1-5,NA,TRBV6-5,TGTGCCAGCAAGAGACAGGGGGGCAGCAATCAGCCCCAGCATTTT,CASKRQGGSNQPQHF
TRBD1,TRBJ2-1,NA,TRBV10-3,TGTGCCATCAACCCCGGGACAGGGTATAATGAGCAGTTCTTC,CAINPGTGYNEQFF
TRBD1,TRBJ1-1,NA,TRBV29-1,TGCAGCGTCGTCCCGGGACAGGGTGAAGCTTTCTTT,CSVVPGQGEAFF
NA,TRBJ2-5,few,TRBV3-1/TRBV3-2,TGTGCCAGCAGCCAAGAGAAGGGCGAGGGCAGGTCTCCGATGACCCAGTACTTC,CASSQEKGEGRSPMTQYF
NA,TRBJ2-3,NA,TRBV7-2,TGTGCCAGCAGCTCCCCAGTGGGAGGGGGGAAGATCACAGATACGCAGTATTTT,CASSSPVGGGKITDTQYF
NA,TRBJ1-4,NA,TRBV7-9,TGTGCCAGCAGCTTGGGCAACCATAATGAAAAACTGTTTTTT,CASSLGNHNEKLFF
TRBD1,TRBJ2-1,once,TRBV24-1,TGTGCCACCAGTGACCGTGACAGGGGTGGAGGCAATGAGCAGTTCTTC,CATSDRDRGGGNEQFF
NA,TRBJ1-3,NA,TRBV7-8,TGTGCCAGCAGCCTACAAGGAAACACCATATATTTT,CASSLQGNTIYF
NA,TRBJ2-5,NA,TRBV9,TGTGCCAGCAGTGATAGCGAAACCAACGAGAGGACCCAGTACTTC,CASSDSETNERTQYF
TRBD2,TRBJ2-2,NA,TRBV6-6,TGTGCCAGCAGTCGTTCCCTTCTCACCGGACTAGCGGGTTCCGGGGAGCTGTTTTTT,CASSRSLLTGLAGSGELFF
TRBD1,TRBJ2-5,NA,TRBV5-1,TGCGCCAGCAGGAAGGAACAGGGGGTTTGGGAGACCCAGTACTTC,CASRKEQGVWETQYF
NA,TRBJ2-7,NA,TRBV2,TGTGCCAGCAGGTCTACAGGCCACTACGAGCAGTACTTC,CASRSTGHYEQYF
NA,TRBJ2-1,NA,TRBV6-5,TGTGCCAGCGGGCCAAGCTCCTACAATGAGCAGTTCTTC,CASGPSSYNEQFF
TRBD1,TRBJ1-3,NA,TRBV6-6,TGTGCCAGCAGTCAGGTTGTTTACCGGGACAGCGACCATCCCGCCATAAACACCATATATTTT,CASSQVVYRDSDHPAINTIYF
NA,TRBJ2-7,few,TRBV11-2,TGTGCCAGCAGCTTAGGGCCCCGTTACGAGCAGTACTTC,CASSLGPRYEQYF
NA,TRBJ2-5,NA,TRBV28,TGTGCCAGCGGAACAACCGGGAGCCAAAAGACCCAGTACTTC,CASGTTGSQKTQYF
NA,TRBJ1-1,NA,TRBV10-3,TGTGCCATCAGTCGGGGGGCCACTGAAGCTTTCTTT,CAISRGATEAFF
TRBD2,TRBJ2-1,NA,TRBV5-1,TGCGCCAGCAGCGGATGGACTAGCGGGTCCGTCAATGAGCAGTTCTTC,CASSGWTSGSVNEQFF
NA,TRBJ2-5,NA,TRBV19,TGTGCCAGTAGTAGAGAGGGGGGGCGGCAGACCCAGTACTTC,CASSREGGRQTQYF
TRBD1,TRBJ2-2,once,TRBV7-9,TGTGCCAGCAGCTTCGACAGGGCTCCCGGGGAGCTGTTTTTT,CASSFDRAPGELFF
TRBD2,TRBJ2-3,NA,TRBV27,TGTGCCAGCAGTCCCGGGACTAGCGGGAGGTATGATACGCAGTATTTT,CASSPGTSGRYDTQYF
NA,TRBJ1-4,NA,TRBV6-5,TGTGCCAGCAGTTACTCCGGGACAACTAATGAAAAACTGTTTTTT,CASSYSGTTNEKLFF
NA,TRBJ2-2,NA,TRBV5-1,TGCGCCAGCACCCGGGGGACCGGGGAGCTGTTTTTT,CASTRGTGELFF
TRBD1,TRBJ2-7,NA,TRBV18,TGTGCCAGCTCACAGGACAGGAATGAGCAGTACTTC,CASSQDRNEQYF
TRBD1,TRBJ2-7,NA,TRBV2,TGTGCCAGCCTTGGGACAGGGTTCTTCGAGCAGTACTTC,CASLGTGFFEQYF
TRBD1,TRBJ1-3,NA,TRBV6-5,TGTGCCAGCAGTTACTCGAGGATGGCAGGGGGACACACCATATATTTT,CASSYSRMAGGHTIYF
NA,TRBJ2-3,NA,TRBV19,TGTGCCAGTAGTCACGACTCACGAGGACTATCTAGCACAGATACGCAGTATTTT,CASSHDSRGLSSTDTQYF
TRBD2,TRBJ2-2,NA,TRBV7-8,TGTGCCAGCAGCTCCGAGCCGGGGGGCGGGGAGCTGTTTTTT,CASSSEPGGGELFF
NA,TRBJ1-1,many,TRBV19,TGTGCCAGTAGTATGAGGGGAGGGGAAGCTTTCTTT,CASSMRGGEAFF